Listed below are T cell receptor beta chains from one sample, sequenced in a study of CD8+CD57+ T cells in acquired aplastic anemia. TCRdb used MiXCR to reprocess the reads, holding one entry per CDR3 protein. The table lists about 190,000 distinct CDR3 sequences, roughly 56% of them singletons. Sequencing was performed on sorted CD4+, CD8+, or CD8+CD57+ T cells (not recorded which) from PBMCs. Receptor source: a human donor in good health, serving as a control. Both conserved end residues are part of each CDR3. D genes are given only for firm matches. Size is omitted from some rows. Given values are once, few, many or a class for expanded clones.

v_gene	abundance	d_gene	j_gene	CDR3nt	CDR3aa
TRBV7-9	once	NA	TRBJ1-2	TGTGCCAGCAGCTTATCCGGTTCTTACTATGGCTACACCTTC	CASSLSGSYYGYTF
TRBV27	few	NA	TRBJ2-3	TGTGCCAGCAGTTTATCGTGGGGGGCCCTCACAGATACGCAGTATTTT	CASSLSWGALTDTQYF
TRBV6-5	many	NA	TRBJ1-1	TGTGCCAGCAGCCAAATGGCCCCCCGGCACACTGAAGCTTTCTTT	CASSQMAPRHTEAFF
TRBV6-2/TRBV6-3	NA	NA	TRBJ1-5	TGTGCCAGCAGTTTTAATCGAGATCAGCCCCAGCATTTT	CASSFNRDQPQHF
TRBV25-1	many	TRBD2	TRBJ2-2	TGTGCCAGCAGTGGGACTAGCGGGGGGCCGTCGGCCGGGGAGCTGTTTTTT	CASSGTSGGPSAGELFF
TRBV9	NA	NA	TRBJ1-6	TGTGCCAGCAGCGCCAGGGGAGAGGCCCGACCCCTCCACTTT	CASSARGEARPLHF
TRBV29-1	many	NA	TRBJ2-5	TGCAGCGCGGGACCCTACAGTTTCCAAGAGACCCAGTACTTC	CSAGPYSFQETQYF
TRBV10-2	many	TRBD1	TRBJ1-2	TGCGCCAGCAGTGAGTCGAGTACAGGGGGCTATGGCTACACCTTC	CASSESSTGGYGYTF
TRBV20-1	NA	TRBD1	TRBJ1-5	TGCAGTGCAAGGACAGGCACTAATCAGCCCCAGCATTTT	CSARTGTNQPQHF
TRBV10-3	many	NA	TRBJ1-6	TGTGCCACGAAGGCCAGGGATAATTCACCCCTCCACTTT	CATKARDNSPLHF
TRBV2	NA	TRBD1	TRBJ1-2	TGTGCCAGCAGTGAGGACAGGCTCGGTGGCTACACCTTC	CASSEDRLGGYTF
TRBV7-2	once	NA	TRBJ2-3	TGTGCCAGCAGCTTCTCGACGACAGGCCGGGATACGCAGTATTTT	CASSFSTTGRDTQYF
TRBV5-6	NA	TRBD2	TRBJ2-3	TGTGCCAGCAGCTTGGGACTAGCGACGATTGCGCAGTATTTT	CASSLGLATIAQYF
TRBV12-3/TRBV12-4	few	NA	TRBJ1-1	TGTGCCAGCAGCCCCCAGGTTAGCGACACTGAAGCTTTCTTT	CASSPQVSDTEAFF
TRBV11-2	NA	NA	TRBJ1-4	TGTGCCAGTGGGGGGGCGACTAATGAAAAACTGTTTTTT	CASGGATNEKLFF
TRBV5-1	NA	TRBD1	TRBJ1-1	TGCGTAACAGGGGGGTACGGCACTGAAGCTTTCTTT	CVTGGYGTEAFF
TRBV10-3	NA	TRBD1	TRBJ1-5	TGTGCCAGTAAGCAGGGGGCCAATCAGCCCCAGCATTTT	CASKQGANQPQHF
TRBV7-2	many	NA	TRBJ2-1	TGTGCCAGCAGATCCGGGGGCGGCGATGAGCAGTTCTTC	CASRSGGGDEQFF
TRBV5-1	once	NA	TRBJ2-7	TGCGCCAGCAGCTTGGCCTCTGAGCAGTACTTC	CASSLASEQYF
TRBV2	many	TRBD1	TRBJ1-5	TGTGCCAGCAGGCCCGGGACAGGGGGAGTTCAGCCCCAGCATTTT	CASRPGTGGVQPQHF
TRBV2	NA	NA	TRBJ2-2	TGTGCCAGCTCAGTGGAAGTTGGCCCCGGGGAGCTGTTTTTT	CASSVEVGPGELFF
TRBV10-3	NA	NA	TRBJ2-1	TGTGCCATCAGTCGGACAGCCAACAATGAGCAGTTCTTC	CAISRTANNEQFF
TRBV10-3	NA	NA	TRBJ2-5	TGTACCATCAGGAACCCCAACGGATGGACGGAGACCCAGTACTTC	CTIRNPNGWTETQYF
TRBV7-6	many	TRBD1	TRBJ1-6	TGTGCCAGCAGCTTAAGCGCGACAGGGCTACTCCACTTT	CASSLSATGLLHF
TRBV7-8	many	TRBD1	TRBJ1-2	TGTGCCAGCAGCTTAGGACAGGGAGCCTATGGCTACACCTTC	CASSLGQGAYGYTF
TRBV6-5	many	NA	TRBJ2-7	TGTGCCAGCAGCTACCGGGGCCACGAGCAGTACTTC	CASSYRGHEQYF
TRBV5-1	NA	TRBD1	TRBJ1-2	TGCGCCAGCAGCGGGACAGCCAACTCGGCCTATGGCTACACCTTC	CASSGTANSAYGYTF
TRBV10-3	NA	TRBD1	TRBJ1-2	TGTGCCATCAGTGACCTCGAAGCGTCAGGGGGAGGCTATGGCTACACCTTC	CAISDLEASGGGYGYTF
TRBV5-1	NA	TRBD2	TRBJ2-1	TGCGCCAGCAGCTTGGTGGCGGGGGATGAGCAGTTCTTC	CASSLVAGDEQFF
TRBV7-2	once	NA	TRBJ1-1	TGTGCCGGCAGTTTACAGGGAGGGTACGGTGAAGCTTTCTTT	CAGSLQGGYGEAFF
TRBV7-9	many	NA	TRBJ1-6	TGTGCCAGCAGCTTTCAGGGGACCTATAATTCACCCCTCCACTTT	CASSFQGTYNSPLHF
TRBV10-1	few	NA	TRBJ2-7	TGCGCCAGAGCGTCCAACTCCTACGAGCAGTACTTC	CARASNSYEQYF
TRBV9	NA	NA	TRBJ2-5	TGTGCCAGCAGTCCAGCAGGAGGAGAGACCCAGTACTTC	CASSPAGGETQYF
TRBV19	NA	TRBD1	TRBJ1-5	TGTGCCAGCTCACCAGGGACAGGGAATAGCAATCAGCCCCAGCATTTT	CASSPGTGNSNQPQHF
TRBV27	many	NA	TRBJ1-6	TGTGCCAGCAGTAACTTCGTTTATTCACCCCTCCACTTT	CASSNFVYSPLHF
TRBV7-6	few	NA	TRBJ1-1	TGTGCCAGCAGCCATGGACTAGTTTCGGGGAACACTGAAGCTTCCTTT	CASSHGLVSGNTEASF
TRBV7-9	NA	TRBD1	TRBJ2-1	TGTGCCAGCAGCTTAACGGGGACAGTTGACAGTGAGCAGTTCTTC	CASSLTGTVDSEQFF
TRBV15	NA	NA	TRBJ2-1	TGTGCCACCAGCAGAGATGAAGTGGCCCTAAACAATGAGCAGTTCTTC	CATSRDEVALNNEQFF
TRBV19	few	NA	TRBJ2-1	TGTGCCAGTAGTATTGGATACAATGAGCAGTTCTTC	CASSIGYNEQFF
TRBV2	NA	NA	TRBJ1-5	TGTGCCAGCACCCCATATGGGGGGGGCAATCAGCCCCAGCATTTT	CASTPYGGGNQPQHF
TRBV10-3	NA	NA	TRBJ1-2	TGTGCCATCAGTGACGAGGGCAGACCTAACTATGGCTACACCTTC	CAISDEGRPNYGYTF
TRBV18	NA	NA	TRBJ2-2	TGTGCCAGCTCACGCCTTCTCGGGGAGCTGTTTTTT	CASSRLLGELFF
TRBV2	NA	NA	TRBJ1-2	TGTGCCAGCAGGGACCGGGGGGACGGCTACACCTTC	CASRDRGDGYTF
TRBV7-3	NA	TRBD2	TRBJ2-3	TGTGCCAGCAGCTTATATGGGATTATAGCGGGGGGGTACAATGAGCAGTATTTT	CASSLYGIIAGGYNEQYF
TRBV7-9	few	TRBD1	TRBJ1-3	TGTGCCAGTGGGACAGGGGGAAACACCATATATTTT	CASGTGGNTIYF
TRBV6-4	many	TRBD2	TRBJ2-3	TGTGCCAGCAGTGAATATCCTAGCGGGGGAGGTGGAGATACGCAGTATTTT	CASSEYPSGGGGDTQYF
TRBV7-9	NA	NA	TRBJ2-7	TGTGCCAGCAGCTTAGACGCGTCCTACGAGCAGTACTTC	CASSLDASYEQYF
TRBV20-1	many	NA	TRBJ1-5	TGCAGTGCTAGAGAGGGTGACGGGGATTATCAGCCCCAGCATTTT	CSAREGDGDYQPQHF
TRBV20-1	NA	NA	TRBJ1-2	TGCAGTGCTAGGGGCGGGGGCTACACCTTC	CSARGGGYTF
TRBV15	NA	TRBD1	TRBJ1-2	TGTGCCACCAGCATCGGGACAGCTGTTAGGGGCTACACCTTC	CATSIGTAVRGYTF
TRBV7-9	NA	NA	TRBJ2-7	TGTGCCAGCGGCCCTACCGGAGGTGGGAAGAGCTACGAGCAGTACTTC	CASGPTGGGKSYEQYF
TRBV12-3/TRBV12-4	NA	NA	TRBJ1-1	TGTGCCAGCAGTGAGGGGCCGGGGAAGAACACTGAAGCTTTCTTT	CASSEGPGKNTEAFF
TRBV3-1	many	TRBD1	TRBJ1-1	TGTGCCAGCAGCCAAGGGGACAGACTCTCAGCTTTCTTT	CASSQGDRLSAFF